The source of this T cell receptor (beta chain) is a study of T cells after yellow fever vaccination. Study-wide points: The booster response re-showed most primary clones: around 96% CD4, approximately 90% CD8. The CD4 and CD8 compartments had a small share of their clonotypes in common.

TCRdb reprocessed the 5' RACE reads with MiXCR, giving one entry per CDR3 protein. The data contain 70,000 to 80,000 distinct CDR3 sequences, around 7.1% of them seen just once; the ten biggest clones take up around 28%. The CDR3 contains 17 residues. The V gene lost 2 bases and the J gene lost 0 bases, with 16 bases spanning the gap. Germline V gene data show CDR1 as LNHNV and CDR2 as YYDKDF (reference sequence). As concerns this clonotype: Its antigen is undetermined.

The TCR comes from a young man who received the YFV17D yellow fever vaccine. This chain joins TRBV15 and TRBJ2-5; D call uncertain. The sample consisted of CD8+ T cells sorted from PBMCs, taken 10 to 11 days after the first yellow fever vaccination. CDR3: CATSRFPSLENQETQYF. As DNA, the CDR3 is TGTGCCACCAGCAGATTTCCATCGCTGGAAAACCAAGAGACCCAGTACTTC.